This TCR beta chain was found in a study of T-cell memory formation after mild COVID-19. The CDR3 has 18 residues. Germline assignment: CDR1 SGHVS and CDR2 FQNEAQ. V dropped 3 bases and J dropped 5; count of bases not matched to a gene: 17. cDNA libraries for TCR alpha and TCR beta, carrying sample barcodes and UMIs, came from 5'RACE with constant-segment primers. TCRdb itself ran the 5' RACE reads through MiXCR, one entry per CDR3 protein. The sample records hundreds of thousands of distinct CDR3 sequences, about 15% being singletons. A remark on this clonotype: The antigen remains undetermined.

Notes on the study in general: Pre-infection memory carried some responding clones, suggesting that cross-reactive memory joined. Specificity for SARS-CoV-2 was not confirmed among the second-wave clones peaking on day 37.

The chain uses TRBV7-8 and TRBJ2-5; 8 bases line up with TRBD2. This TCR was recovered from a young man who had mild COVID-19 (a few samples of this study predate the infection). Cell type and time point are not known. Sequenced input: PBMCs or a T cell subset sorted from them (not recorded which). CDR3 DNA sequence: TGTGCCAGCAGCTTCTTACCTCGGTCGGGGGGGGCATCGGAGACCCAGTACTTC. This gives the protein CASSFLPRSGGASETQYF.